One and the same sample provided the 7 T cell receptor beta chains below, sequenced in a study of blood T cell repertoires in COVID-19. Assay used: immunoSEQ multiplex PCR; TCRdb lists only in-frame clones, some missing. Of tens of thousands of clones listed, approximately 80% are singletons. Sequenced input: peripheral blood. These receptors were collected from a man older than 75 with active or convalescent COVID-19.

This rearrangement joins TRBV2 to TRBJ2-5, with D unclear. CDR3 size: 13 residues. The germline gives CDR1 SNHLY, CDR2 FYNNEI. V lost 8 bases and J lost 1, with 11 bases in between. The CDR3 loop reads CASVKELQETQYF. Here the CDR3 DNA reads TGTGCCAGCGTAAAGGAGCTCCAAGAGACCCAGTACTTC. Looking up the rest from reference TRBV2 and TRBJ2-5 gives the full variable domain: EPEVTQTPSHQVTQMGQEVILRCVPISNHLYFYWYRQILGQKVEFLVSFYNNEISEKSEIFDDQFSVERPDGSNFTLKIRSTKLEDSAMYFCASVKELQETQYFGPGTRLLVL.

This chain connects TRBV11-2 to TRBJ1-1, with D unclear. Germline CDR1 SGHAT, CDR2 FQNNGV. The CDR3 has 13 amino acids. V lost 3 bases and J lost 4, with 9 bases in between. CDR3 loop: CASSFPGGTEAFF. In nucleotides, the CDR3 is TGTGCCAGCAGCTTTCCCGGTGGCACTGAAGCTTTCTTT.

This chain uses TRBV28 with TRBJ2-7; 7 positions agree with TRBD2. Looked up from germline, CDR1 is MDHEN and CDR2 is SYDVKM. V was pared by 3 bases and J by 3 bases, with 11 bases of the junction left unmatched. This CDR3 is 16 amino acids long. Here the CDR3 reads CASSFRGGWGDYEQYF. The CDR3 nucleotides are TGTGCCAGCAGTTTTCGGGGAGGGTGGGGCGACTACGAGCAGTACTTC.

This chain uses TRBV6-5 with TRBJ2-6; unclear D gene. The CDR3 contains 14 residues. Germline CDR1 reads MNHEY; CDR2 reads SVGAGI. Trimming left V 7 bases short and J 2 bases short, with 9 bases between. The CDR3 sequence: CASTPYTGANVLTF. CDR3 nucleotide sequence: TGTGCCAGCACTCCTTACACTGGGGCCAACGTCCTGACTTTC.

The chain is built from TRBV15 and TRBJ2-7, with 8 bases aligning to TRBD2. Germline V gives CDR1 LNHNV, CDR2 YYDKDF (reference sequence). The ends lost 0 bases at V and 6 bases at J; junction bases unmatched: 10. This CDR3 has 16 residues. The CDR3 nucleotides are TGTGCCACCAGCAGAGAAGGAGGGACGGGGGGGTCCGAGCAGTACTTC. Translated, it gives CATSREGGTGGSEQYF.

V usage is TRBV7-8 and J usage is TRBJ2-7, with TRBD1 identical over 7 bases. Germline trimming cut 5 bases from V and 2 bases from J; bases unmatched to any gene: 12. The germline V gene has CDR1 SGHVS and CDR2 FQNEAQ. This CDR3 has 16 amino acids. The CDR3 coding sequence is TGTGCCAGCAGCCCTCGCCCGGGACAGAACCCCTACGAGCAGTACTTC. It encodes CASSPRPGQNPYEQYF.

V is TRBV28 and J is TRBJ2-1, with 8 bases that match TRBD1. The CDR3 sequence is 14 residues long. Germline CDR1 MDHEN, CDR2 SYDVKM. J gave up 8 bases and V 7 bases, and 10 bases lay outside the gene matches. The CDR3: CASKAPDRVHEQFF. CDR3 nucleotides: TGTGCCAGCAAAGCTCCGGACAGGGTGCATGAGCAGTTCTTC. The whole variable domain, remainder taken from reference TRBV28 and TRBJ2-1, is DVKVTQSSRYLVKRTGEKVFLECVQDMDHENMFWYRQDPGLGLRLIYFSYDVKMKEKGDIPEGYSVSREKKERFSLILESASTNQTSMYLCASKAPDRVHEQFFGPGTRLTVL.